These T cell receptor beta chains were read from a single sample in a study of control samples from healthy donors and cancer patients. Only in-frame clones appear in the TCRdb table, and some are missing; sequencing was by immunoSEQ multiplex PCR. The sample lists 110,000 or so clones; around nine tenths were seen once. Material: blood. These receptors were taken from a man aged 25 to 40 in good health. The CDR3 runs from the conserved cysteine through the conserved F or W. D genes are given only for firm matches. Part of the rows lack a size; the others show once, few, many or a class for expanded clones.

clone size: -; J gene: TRBJ2-5; V gene: TRBV6-6; D gene: TRBD2; CDR3 DNA: TGTGCCAGCAGTTACAAGCGGGGAAAAGAGACCCAGTACTTC; CDR3 protein: CASSYKRGKETQYF
clone size: -; J gene: TRBJ1-1; V gene: TRBV5-4; D gene: TRBD1; CDR3 DNA: TGTGCCAGCAAGGGGGCAGGAGGCACTGAAGCTTTCTTT; CDR3 protein: CASKGAGGTEAFF
clone size: few; J gene: TRBJ1-1; V gene: TRBV19; D gene: -; CDR3 DNA: TGTGCCAGTACCCTGGGGACTGAAGCTTTCTTT; CDR3 protein: CASTLGTEAFF
clone size: few; J gene: TRBJ1-6; V gene: TRBV3-1/TRBV3-2; D gene: -; CDR3 DNA: TGTGCCAGCAGCCAAGATTACGGCCCCACGGTTGATAATAATTCACCCCTCCACTTT; CDR3 protein: CASSQDYGPTVDNNSPLHF
clone size: once; J gene: TRBJ1-4; V gene: TRBV3-1/TRBV3-2; D gene: -; CDR3 DNA: TGTGCCAGCAGCCAATCAGGAAATGAAAAACTGTTTTTT; CDR3 protein: CASSQSGNEKLFF
clone size: -; J gene: TRBJ2-5; V gene: TRBV5-1; D gene: -; CDR3 DNA: TGCGCCAGCAGCTTGCAAGAGTACCAAGAGACCCAGTACTTC; CDR3 protein: CASSLQEYQETQYF
clone size: -; J gene: TRBJ1-6; V gene: TRBV27; D gene: -; CDR3 DNA: TGTGCCAGCAGTTTAGGGGGGGGAAGTGACTATAATTCACCCCTCCACTTT; CDR3 protein: CASSLGGGSDYNSPLHF
clone size: -; J gene: TRBJ2-7; V gene: TRBV20-1; D gene: -; CDR3 DNA: TGCAGTGCTAGTACCGGAGGGAGATCCTACGAGCAGTACTTC; CDR3 protein: CSASTGGRSYEQYF
clone size: -; J gene: TRBJ1-2; V gene: TRBV5-1; D gene: TRBD1; CDR3 DNA: TGCGCCAGCAGCTTCGGGACAGGGACGGACTATGGCTACACCTTC; CDR3 protein: CASSFGTGTDYGYTF
clone size: -; J gene: TRBJ2-2; V gene: TRBV6-5; D gene: -; CDR3 DNA: TGTGCCAGCTGCTACAGCGCGAACACCGGGGAGCTGTTTTTT; CDR3 protein: CASCYSANTGELFF
clone size: -; J gene: TRBJ2-2; V gene: TRBV6-5; D gene: TRBD1; CDR3 DNA: TGTGCCAGCAGGACAGGGGCCACCGGGGAGCTGTTTTTT; CDR3 protein: CASRTGATGELFF
clone size: -; J gene: TRBJ2-1; V gene: TRBV6-4; D gene: TRBD2; CDR3 DNA: TGTGCCAGCAGTCCGACGGGGGGTTTCGACCTGGCCGGGTACAATGAGCAGTTCTTC; CDR3 protein: CASSPTGGFDLAGYNEQFF
clone size: -; J gene: TRBJ2-7; V gene: TRBV15; D gene: -; CDR3 DNA: TGTGCCACCAGCAACAGACAGAGCTGGTCCGAGCAGTACTTC; CDR3 protein: CATSNRQSWSEQYF
clone size: -; J gene: TRBJ2-5; V gene: TRBV29-1; D gene: -; CDR3 DNA: TGCAGCGTTACAGGGTCATTGGGGACCCAGTACTTC; CDR3 protein: CSVTGSLGTQYF
clone size: -; J gene: TRBJ2-3; V gene: TRBV18; D gene: -; CDR3 DNA: TGTGCCAGCTCACCAGGAAGGCGGGGCGACACAGATACGCAGTATTTT; CDR3 protein: CASSPGRRGDTDTQYF
clone size: -; J gene: TRBJ1-6; V gene: TRBV2; D gene: -; CDR3 DNA: TGTGCCAGCAGTGAGGTACAATACTATAATTCACCCCTCCACTTT; CDR3 protein: CASSEVQYYNSPLHF
clone size: -; J gene: TRBJ1-1; V gene: TRBV16; D gene: -; CDR3 DNA: TGTGCCAGCCTGGGGAACACTGAAGCTTTCTTT; CDR3 protein: CASLGNTEAFF
clone size: -; J gene: TRBJ1-2; V gene: TRBV2; D gene: -; CDR3 DNA: TGTGCCAGCAGCGGTCGACTGTGCACCTTC; CDR3 protein: CASSGRLCTF
clone size: -; J gene: TRBJ1-1; V gene: TRBV27; D gene: -; CDR3 DNA: TGTGCCAGCAGTATAGGGGGGAACACTGAAGCTTTCTTT; CDR3 protein: CASSIGGNTEAFF
clone size: -; J gene: TRBJ2-1; V gene: TRBV18; D gene: -; CDR3 DNA: TGTGCCAGCTCTCGGGACCAGAGCGATGAGCAGTTCTTC; CDR3 protein: CASSRDQSDEQFF
clone size: -; J gene: TRBJ1-5; V gene: TRBV6-1; D gene: -; CDR3 DNA: TGTGCCAGCAGTGAAACTGTCGGGAGCGGTCAGCCCCAGCATTTT; CDR3 protein: CASSETVGSGQPQHF
clone size: -; J gene: TRBJ2-5; V gene: TRBV2; D gene: -; CDR3 DNA: TGTGCCAGCAGTGGGCGCCCGGGATACCAAGAGACCCAGTACTTC; CDR3 protein: CASSGRPGYQETQYF
clone size: once; J gene: TRBJ1-5; V gene: TRBV5-8; D gene: -; CDR3 DNA: TGTGCCAGCAGCTACGGACACCTTCTTAGCAATCAGCCCCAGCATTTT; CDR3 protein: CASSYGHLLSNQPQHF
clone size: -; J gene: TRBJ1-4; V gene: TRBV29-1; D gene: -; CDR3 DNA: TGCAGCGTTGAAATGGGCAGGGGAATGGAAAAACTGTTTTTT; CDR3 protein: CSVEMGRGMEKLFF
clone size: -; J gene: TRBJ2-1; V gene: TRBV2; D gene: TRBD2; CDR3 DNA: TGTGCCAGCAGGGTGTGGCGGGGGGCGAACAATGAGCAGTTCTTC; CDR3 protein: CASRVWRGANNEQFF
clone size: -; J gene: TRBJ2-2; V gene: TRBV4-1; D gene: TRBD2; CDR3 DNA: TGCGCCAGCAGCCAACCCGGGGGCGGGGGGTTTGCCGGGGAGCTGTTTTTT; CDR3 protein: CASSQPGGGGFAGELFF
clone size: -; J gene: TRBJ1-6; V gene: TRBV5-1; D gene: TRBD1; CDR3 DNA: TGCGCCAGCACCCCCGGGACAGGGGTTTCACCCCTCCACTTT; CDR3 protein: CASTPGTGVSPLHF
clone size: -; J gene: TRBJ1-2; V gene: TRBV7-3; D gene: -; CDR3 DNA: TGTGCCAGCAGCTTAACGGGTCTGAACTATGGCTACACCTTC; CDR3 protein: CASSLTGLNYGYTF
clone size: -; J gene: TRBJ2-1; V gene: TRBV24-1; D gene: -; CDR3 DNA: TGTGCCACCAGTGATAGCCCGGGGCGGGGAATTTGGAATGAGCAGTTCTTC; CDR3 protein: CATSDSPGRGIWNEQFF
clone size: -; J gene: TRBJ1-5; V gene: TRBV3-1/TRBV3-2; D gene: -; CDR3 DNA: TGTGCCAGCAGCCAAGGGGCCGGGAATCAGCCCCAGCATTTT; CDR3 protein: CASSQGAGNQPQHF
clone size: -; J gene: TRBJ2-1; V gene: TRBV7-2; D gene: -; CDR3 DNA: TGTGCCAGCAGCTTGCTGAATGAGCAGTTCTTC; CDR3 protein: CASSLLNEQFF
clone size: -; J gene: TRBJ1-5; V gene: TRBV2; D gene: -; CDR3 DNA: TGTGCCAGCAGTGAGCGATGGAATCAGCCCCAGCATTTT; CDR3 protein: CASSERWNQPQHF